The entry below gives a single T cell receptor (beta chain) sequence along with its context. Its antigen is unknown. The CDR3 is 13 amino acids. V was trimmed by 7 bases and J by 0 bases, leaving 9 bases between them. CDR1 is SEHNR and CDR2 is FQNEAQ in the germline V gene (reference sequence). This record belongs to a study of T cell repertoires in cytomegalovirus infection. Study-wide context: The authors relied on CMV epitopes, both recently identified HLA-C-restricted and well-studied HLA-B-restricted.

Study results and caveats: Clonotype analysis showed dominance of the ex vivo response by HLA-C-restricted CMV-specific TCR beta clonotypes.

A single record per CDR3 protein comes from TCRdb applying MiXCR to the reads. The sample has approximately 1,000,000 distinct CDR3 sequences, 25% to 40% seen once. Sequenced here: cultured CD8+ T cells from PBMCs, sampled from culture after CMV antigen stimulation. The sequence was collected from a human donor in good health (CMV status not recorded). Some clones in this sample may be carry-over from other donors' samples. This chain joins TRBV7-9 and TRBJ1-1; D unclear. CDR3 loop: CASTPAMNTEAFF. CDR3 sequence (DNA): TGTGCCAGCACCCCGGCAATGAACACTGAAGCTTTCTTT.